These 26 T cell receptor beta chains share one sample of origin, sequenced in a study of T-cell reconstitution after alpha-beta-depleted transplantation in children. Researchers prepared the TCRbeta library using unique molecular identifiers, the study reports. TCRdb reanalysed the PCR reads using MiXCR and keeps one entry per CDR3 protein. Of 670,000 or so distinct CDR3 sequences listed, 10% to 15% were seen once; the top ten hold about 0.79%. Sequences were derived from PBMCs, sampled before TCRalphabeta/CD19-depleted stem cell transplant. These receptor sequences come from a girl aged 2 to 9 with congenital amegakaryocytic thrombocytopenia, due to receive a stem cell transplant.

The V and J genes are TRBV4-1 and TRBJ2-1; TRBD2 aligns across 8 bases. The germline V gene has CDR1 MGHRA and CDR2 YSYEKL. The CDR3 is 16 residues long. V dropped 1 base and J dropped 5; count of bases not matched to a gene: 7. The CDR3 region has the DNA TGCGCCAGCAGCCAAGTACTAGCGGAAAGCGACAATGAGCAGTTCTTC. It encodes CASSQVLAESDNEQFF.

The V gene is TRBV5-6, the J gene TRBJ2-7; 8 bases are a match to TRBD1. The CDR3 extends over 15 amino acids. Germline CDR1 reads SGHDT; CDR2 reads YYEEEE. V was pared by 2 bases and J by 3 bases, with 7 bases of the junction left unmatched. The CDR3 DNA follows: TGTGCCAGCAGCTTCGTGACAGGGGTCGGCTACGAGCAGTACTTC. Encoded protein: CASSFVTGVGYEQYF.

In this sample, this clonotype turned up a few times. The J gene is TRBJ2-1, the V gene TRBV30, with D possibly matching TRBD1 (5 bases). Trimming removed 3 bases at V and 5 bases at J, with 11 bases between. The germline CDR1 and CDR2 sequences are GTSNPN and SVGIG (reference sequence). The CDR3 extends over 13 amino acids. The CDR3 sequence: CAWSLQVDNEQFF. CDR3 DNA sequence: TGTGCCTGGAGCTTACAGGTGGACAATGAGCAGTTCTTC.

The chain carries TRBV7-3 and TRBJ2-3, with 10 bases that match TRBD2. CDR3 size: 16 residues. The V gene's germline CDR1 is SGHTA and CDR2 FQGTGA. With V trimmed by 5 bases and J by 4 bases, 9 bases remained unmatched. CDR3 residues: CASSTELAGAPDTQYF. CDR3 bases: TGTGCCAGCAGCACTGAGCTAGCGGGAGCTCCAGATACGCAGTATTTT.

This clonotype was counted ten times or more. The V and J genes are TRBV12-3 or TRBV12-4 and TRBJ2-1; 13 bases match TRBD2. The CDR3 runs to 15 residues. J was trimmed by 9 bases and V by 5 bases; bases with no gene match: 7. The chain's CDR3 is CASSGLAGVLGEQFF. DNA of the CDR3: TGTGCCAGCAGTGGACTAGCGGGAGTGTTGGGTGAGCAGTTCTTC.

V gene TRBV15 combines with J gene TRBJ2-6; unclear D gene. Germline assignment: CDR1 LNHNV and CDR2 YYDKDF (reference sequence). The CDR3 is 15 amino acids. The ends were cut back, 5 bases at V and 0 bases at J, with 8 bases in the middle. CDR3 bases: TGTGCCACCAGCTCCGAACCCTCTGGGGCCAACGTCCTGACTTTC. Translated, it gives CATSSEPSGANVLTF.

In this sample, this clonotype turned up many times. The CDR3 nucleotides read TGCAGCGTTGGTAAACCGAACACCGGGGAGCTGTTTTTT. This translates into CSVGKPNTGELFF. V gene TRBV29-1 combines with J gene TRBJ2-2; D not certain. This CDR3 is built from 13 residues. The V and J ends lost 4 bases and 0 bases respectively, with 6 bases between them. Germline values: CDR1 SQVTM, CDR2 ANQGSEA.

This clonotype has ten or more counts. The chain uses TRBV12-3 or TRBV12-4 and TRBJ1-4; D gene uncertain. The ends were cut back, 4 bases at V and 7 bases at J, with 10 bases in the middle. This CDR3 spans 13 amino acids. CDR3 loop: CASSSRDGEKLFF. CDR3 bases: TGTGCCAGCAGTTCTCGGGATGGTGAAAAACTGTTTTTT.

This clonotype was counted many times. The chain combines TRBV5-6 with TRBJ2-1; the D is unclear. This CDR3 region has 13 residues. Germline V CDR1 and CDR2: SGHDT, YYEEEE. Deletions cut 3 bases from V and 4 bases from J, with 8 bases between. In nucleotides, the CDR3 is TGTGCCAGCAGCTGGACCGAATACAATGAGCAGTTCTTC. It encodes CASSWTEYNEQFF.

This chain joins TRBV28 and TRBJ2-5; 11 bases align to TRBD2. V shed 2 bases and J 1 base; nucleotides not matched to a gene: 18. CDR3 size: 21 residues. From germline, CDR1 is MDHEN and CDR2 SYDVKM. The CDR3 nucleotides are TGTGCCAGCAGTTTAGGGGGGGCTAGCGGGAGGCGCCTTTATCTCCAAGAGACCCAGTACTTC. Protein: CASSLGGASGRRLYLQETQYF.

This clonotype was seen at least ten times. The chain uses TRBV12-3 or TRBV12-4 and TRBJ2-7; D is uncertain. The CDR3 runs to 12 residues. Deletions cut 5 bases from V and 2 bases from J, with 7 bases between. The CDR3: CASSRTTYEQYF. Written as DNA, the CDR3 is TGTGCCAGCAGTCGGACGACCTACGAGCAGTACTTC.

This clonotype was seen repeatedly, ten times or more. This chain joins TRBV5-1 and TRBJ2-1; D ambiguous. Germline assignment: CDR1 SGHRS and CDR2 YFSETQ. There are 16 residues in the CDR3. V was trimmed by 0 bases and J by 0 bases, leaving 10 bases between them. CDR3 coding DNA: TGCGCCAGCAGCTTGGATATCCTGAGCTCCTACAATGAGCAGTTCTTC. It is translated as CASSLDILSSYNEQFF.

This clonotype was counted many times. The V call is TRBV12-3 or TRBV12-4, the J call TRBJ2-1, with a weak D call TRBD2 (6 bases). Trimming stripped 7 bases from V and 2 bases from J, with 9 bases between. This CDR3 spans 13 amino acids. In nucleotides, the CDR3 is TGTGCCAGCAACGGGGGTCCCTACAATGAGCAGTTCTTC. The encoded protein is CASNGGPYNEQFF.

This clonotype has more than one count but fewer than ten. The rearrangement links TRBV5-1 to TRBJ2-7; 8 bases map to TRBD1. The trim removed 4 bases at V and 2 bases at J, leaving 8 bases unmatched. Germline lookup yields CDR1 SGHRS and CDR2 YFSETQ. The CDR3 runs 15 residues. In DNA form, the CDR3 reads TGCGCCAGCAGCCTCAGGGACAGGATAACCTACGAGCAGTACTTC. It specifies CASSLRDRITYEQYF.

The chain uses TRBV10-3 and TRBJ2-3; D unresolved. The V end was cut by 0 bases, the J end by 1 base, with 5 bases between. Germline V CDR1 and CDR2: ENHRY, SYGVKD. The CDR3 length is 14 residues. The CDR3 reads CAISESTGTDTQYF. The CDR3 nucleotides are TGTGCCATCAGTGAGTCAACCGGCACAGATACGCAGTATTTT.

Only a few counts were recorded for this clonotype. The chain combines TRBV7-9 with TRBJ1-2, with unresolved D. CDR1 SEHNR and CDR2 FQNEAQ come from the germline V gene (reference sequence). CDR3 length: 14 residues. V dropped 5 bases and J dropped 1 base, with 11 bases sitting between them. Here the CDR3 DNA reads TGTGCCAGCAGCCCCGAGTGGGTTAACTATGGCTACACCTTC. Encoded protein: CASSPEWVNYGYTF.

This clonotype has just a few counts. J is TRBJ2-7 and V is TRBV20-1; D uncertain. This CDR3 spans 15 amino acids. V lost 1 base and J 0 bases, leaving 13 bases between the germline ends. Germline V gene sequence: CDR1 DFQATT, CDR2 SNEGSKA (reference sequence). CDR3 sequence (DNA): TGCAGTGCTAGAGCCCCCCCCGGCCACTCCTACGAGCAGTACTTC. It encodes CSARAPPGHSYEQYF.

This clonotype was seen a few times. The V call is TRBV7-7, the J call TRBJ2-5; D is ambiguous. The germline gives CDR1 SSHAT, CDR2 FNYEAQ (reference sequence). The V and J ends lost 2 bases and 4 bases respectively, with 8 bases between them. The CDR3 contains 13 residues. The CDR3 DNA is TGTGCCAGCAGCTTACTTATCGGAGAGACCCAGTACTTC. As protein: CASSLLIGETQYF.

This clonotype was counted ten times or more. The J gene is TRBJ2-7, the V gene TRBV27; D possibly uses TRBD1 or TRBD2 (6 bases each). Germline V CDR1 and CDR2: MNHEY, SMNVEV (reference sequence). The V end lost 3 bases, the J end lost 4 bases, and 19 bases lay between the germline ends. The CDR3 has 16 amino acids. This CDR3 reads CASSFIGGQGRYEQYF. The CDR3 coding sequence is TGTGCCAGCAGTTTTATTGGGGGGCAGGGTAGGTACGAGCAGTACTTC.

In its sample, this clonotype was seen a few times. The chain joins TRBV29-1 to TRBJ2-1; weak D call: TRBD2 (5 bases). Trimming left V 0 bases short and J 4 bases short, with 13 bases between. From germline, CDR1 is SQVTM and CDR2 ANQGSEA. The CDR3 sequence is 15 residues long. CDR3 protein: CSVEDQRRVYNEQFF. Written as DNA, the CDR3 is TGCAGCGTTGAAGATCAGCGGCGGGTATACAATGAGCAGTTCTTC.

Many counts were recorded for this clonotype. The rearrangement uses TRBV29-1 and TRBJ1-2, with D unresolved. The CDR3 extends over 13 amino acids. CDR1 and CDR2 from the germline V gene are SQVTM and ANQGSEA. V was cut by 1 base and J by 1 base, with 7 bases left in between. The CDR3 DNA reads TGCAGCGTTGAAGTGGCAGATAACTATGGCTACACCTTC. Translation: CSVEVADNYGYTF.

This chain joins TRBV5-1 and TRBJ2-1; tentative D call: TRBD1 (6 bases). V dropped 7 bases and J dropped 0 bases, with 17 bases sitting between them. The CDR3 contains 16 residues. CDR1 is SGHRS, CDR2 YFSETQ, per germline. CDR3 nucleotides: TGCGCCAGCGATCAGGGGACCCTTAGCTCCTACAATGAGCAGTTCTTC. Translating gives CASDQGTLSSYNEQFF.

The sample holds a few counts of this clonotype. V usage is TRBV9 and J usage is TRBJ2-3, with 8 bases aligning to TRBD2. Germline V CDR1 and CDR2: SGDLS, YYNGEE. The CDR3 length is 16 residues. Trimming cost V 6 bases and J 1 base; bases outside gene matches: 10. As DNA, the CDR3 is TGTGCCAGCACCATGGGGGCGGGAGGTGGCACAGATACGCAGTATTTT. Encoded protein: CASTMGAGGGTDTQYF.

With respect to this clonotype: Being one base from a much bigger clone, this may be a read error. This sequence joins TRBV5-1 and TRBJ2-1, with a possible D match to TRBD2 (6 bases). The CDR3 extends over 15 amino acids. Germline CDR1 and CDR2: SGHRS and YFSETQ. CDR3 bases: TGCGCCAGCAGCTTTGCCCCAAGGCCGGACTATGAGCAGTCCTTC. Residues: CASSFAPRPDYEQSF.

This clonotype was detected ten times or more. This chain links TRBV12-3 or TRBV12-4 with TRBJ2-7; tentatively, D is TRBD2 (6 bases). Trimming pared 6 bases from V and 3 bases from J, leaving 15 bases between. CDR3 length: 14 amino acids. This chain's CDR3 is CASRLGGLHYEQYF. In nucleotides, the CDR3 is TGTGCCAGCAGGCTGGGGGGACTCCACTACGAGCAGTACTTC.

As DNA, the CDR3 is TGTGCCAGCAGCTTAGTGGTGAACGAGCAGTACTTC. Its protein product is CASSLVVNEQYF. The V gene is TRBV7-9, the J gene TRBJ2-7; D remains ambiguous. The CDR3 spans 12 residues. Trimming cost V 1 base and J 5 bases, with 6 bases left between them. Germline V gene data show CDR1 as SEHNR and CDR2 as FQNEAQ (reference sequence).